A selection of T cell receptor beta chains follows, all from one sample in a study of CXCR3-negative and CXCR3-positive naive CD8 T cells. From its re-call of the 5' RACE reads, TCRdb lists each CDR3 protein once, without DNA. The record lists about 56,000 distinct CDR3 sequences, of which the ten most abundant hold 20% to 25%. The sample taken for sequencing was memory CD8+ T cells from blood. These receptor sequences come from a human donor in good health. Some clones in this sample may be carry-over from other donors' samples. CDR3s include the opening cysteine and the closing phenylalanine or tryptophan. Each record gives: J gene, CDR3 length, V gene, CDR3 protein.

>TRBJ1-2|13|TRBV12-3/TRBV12-4
CASSPRDHYGYTF
>TRBJ2-1|15|TRBV12-3/TRBV12-4
CASSLAGGRYNEQFF
>TRBJ2-7|13|TRBV6-1
CASSERERGEQYF
>TRBJ1-5|13|TRBV12-3/TRBV12-4
CASSLPPPGHQHF
>TRBJ2-1|13|TRBV29-1
CSGRDSNYNEQFF
>TRBJ2-1|15|TRBV7-3
CASSSSRGGYNEQFF
>TRBJ1-1|14|TRBV15
CATSSTAMNTEAFF
>TRBJ1-1|13|TRBV20-1
CSAQPRLNTEAFF
>TRBJ2-7|18|TRBV6-2/TRBV6-3
CASSDPGGRWGSSYEQYF
>TRBJ1-1|14|TRBV18
CASSPWGANTEAFF
>TRBJ2-1|12|TRBV7-9
CASRLGLNEQFF
>TRBJ1-5|16|TRBV5-1
CASGALGRGVKQPQHF
>TRBJ2-7|14|TRBV4-2
CASSSPGRGYEQYF
>TRBJ1-1|14|TRBV5-1
CASSQGILNTEAFF
>TRBJ2-6|15|TRBV7-6
CASSLGQGRANVLTF
>TRBJ1-2|12|TRBV7-9
CASSQDSYGYTF
>TRBJ2-3|14|TRBV12-3/TRBV12-4
CASRRTLSTDTQYF
>TRBJ2-5|16|TRBV3-1
CASSPPGELVGETQYF
>TRBJ2-2|12|TRBV29-1
CSVAGTTGELFF
>TRBJ2-1|13|TRBV6-4
CASSPRPNNEQFF
>TRBJ1-3|14|TRBV5-5
CASRNPSGDPRVYF
>TRBJ2-1|13|TRBV29-1
CNVGLTGGNEQFF
>TRBJ1-5|14|TRBV7-9
CASSPVTARKPQHF
>TRBJ2-3|16|TRBV6-4
CASGSSGTGAADAQCF
>TRBJ1-2|19|TRBV27
CASSLSLDALQASNYGYTF
>TRBJ2-7|15|TRBV7-9
CTSSFERREKDEQYF
>TRBJ2-7|13|TRBV12-3/TRBV12-4
CASSFGVSYEQYF
>TRBJ2-3|14|TRBV6-2/TRBV6-3
CASSSSSGQYTQYF
>TRBJ2-5|13|TRBV12-3/TRBV12-4
CASSYRGAETQYF
>TRBJ2-1|14|TRBV7-6
CASSLIASYNEQFF
>TRBJ2-2|14|TRBV12-3/TRBV12-4
CASSLVGGPGELFF
>TRBJ2-1|12|TRBV29-1
CSVEDLGYEQFF
>TRBJ2-7|14|TRBV7-9
CASSLRDYIYEQYF
>TRBJ2-3|13|TRBV7-6
CASSWDWTDTQYF
>TRBJ2-7|13|TRBV7-8
CASSLERSYEQYF
>TRBJ2-5|13|TRBV7-9
CASSPEVQETQYF
>TRBJ2-1|16|TRBV7-2
CASSLAGFSGYNEQFF
>TRBJ2-1|17|TRBV20-1
CSARDRGEGSSYNEQFF
>TRBJ2-3|16|TRBV7-6
CASSLTEGWGSDTQYF
>TRBJ2-1|17|TRBV7-6
CASSLGGPGQGGHKQFF
>TRBJ2-7|13|TRBV29-1
CSVVQGVSYEQYF
>TRBJ2-1|13|TRBV6-2/TRBV6-3
CASSYWGGNEQFF
>TRBJ1-2|15|TRBV6-5
CASSYSILDKNGYTF
>TRBJ2-7|13|TRBV21-1
CASSTGGRFEQYF
>TRBJ1-5|13|TRBV6-2/TRBV6-3
CASSYSWVRAQHF
>TRBJ2-1|13|TRBV7-9
CASSLLAGNEQFF
>TRBJ2-5|13|TRBV7-8
CAGQRENTVTQYF
>TRBJ2-5|15|TRBV7-2
CASSLDRGLWETQYF
>TRBJ2-1|13|TRBV27
CASSSSSYNEQFF
>TRBJ2-3|16|TRBV2
CASAGDRDRGTDTQYF
>TRBJ2-3|14|TRBV12-3/TRBV12-4
CASSLNRGTDTQYF
>TRBJ1-5|12|TRBV29-1
CSVEGQGEPQHF
>TRBJ2-1|14|TRBV5-1
CASSLDLSYNEQFF
>TRBJ2-7|13|TRBV18
CASSSTGNYEQYF
>TRBJ2-3|12|TRBV6-5
CASSSPGHTQYF
>TRBJ2-1|15|TRBV5-1
CASSLEAGGYNEQFF
>TRBJ2-7|11|TRBV20-1
CSARPVLEQYF
>TRBJ2-1|14|TRBV7-9
CASSSRAGENEQFF
>TRBJ2-1|12|TRBV28
CASSSLPDEQFF
>TRBJ2-1|16|TRBV30
CAWSEGAGGTYNEQFF